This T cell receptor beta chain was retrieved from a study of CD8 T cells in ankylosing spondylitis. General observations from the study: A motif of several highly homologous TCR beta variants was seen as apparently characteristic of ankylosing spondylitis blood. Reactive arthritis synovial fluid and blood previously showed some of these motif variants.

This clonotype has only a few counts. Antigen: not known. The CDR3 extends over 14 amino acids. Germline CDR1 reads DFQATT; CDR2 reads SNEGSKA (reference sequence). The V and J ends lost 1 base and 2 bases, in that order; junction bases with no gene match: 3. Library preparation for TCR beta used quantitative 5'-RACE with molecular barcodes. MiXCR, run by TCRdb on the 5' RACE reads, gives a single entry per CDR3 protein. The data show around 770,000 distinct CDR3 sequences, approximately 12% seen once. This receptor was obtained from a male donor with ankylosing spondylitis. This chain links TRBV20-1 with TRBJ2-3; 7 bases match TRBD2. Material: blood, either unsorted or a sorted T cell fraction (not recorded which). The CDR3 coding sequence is TGCAGTGCTAGAGGGGACTACAACACAGATACGCAGTATTTT. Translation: CSARGDYNTDTQYF.